The source of this TCR beta chain is a study of blood T cell repertoires in COVID-19. Overall study context: COVID-19 samples, acute and convalescent, were from the United States, Italy and Spain. The analysed material was cDNA or gDNA that came from T cells, B-cell-depleted T cells, or PBMCs.

Per the original methods: Cell counts per sample came from amplifying reference gene primers. Generated by immunoSEQ multiplex PCR, the TCRdb table keeps only in-frame clones and is missing some. V and J calls and clone size follow that table, whereas D and trimming were derived from the DNA. The sample yields roughly 100,000 clones, 80% to 90% seen once. This clone was observed a single time. The sample was peripheral blood. This receptor was identified in a man older than 75 with acute or convalescent COVID-19.

CDR3 loop: CASSRGGGSEYGYTF. The CDR3 region has the DNA TGTGCCAGCAGCCGAGGTGGAGGATCTGAGTATGGCTACACCTTC. The J gene is TRBJ1-2, the V gene TRBV4-2, with no clear D. The V gene lost 4 bases and the J gene lost 5 bases, with 17 bases spanning the gap. There are 15 residues in the CDR3. Germline V CDR1 and CDR2: LGHNA, YNFKEQ.